What follows are 3 T cell receptor beta chains derived from one specimen sequenced in a study of neoadjuvant anti-PD-1 for oral cavity cancer. Sequencing was performed with immunoSEQ multiplex PCR; in TCRdb, only in-frame clones are kept and a portion is missing. The sample has about 16,000 clones, 55% to 80% seen once. Sequencing was performed on PBMCs, taken before nivolumab (anti-PD-1) treatment. The receptor source for this set is a person between 35 and 79 years old with oral cavity squamous cell carcinoma.

This clone has a handful of counts. V gene TRBV5-1 combines with J gene TRBJ2-2; D is unresolved. Germline V gene lookup returns CDR1 SGHRS and CDR2 YFSETQ. Trimming took off 4 bases at V and 4 bases at J, with 11 bases between the two ends. The CDR3 loop spans 14 amino acids. The CDR3 bases are TGCGCCAGCAGCACCCACACGAGCACCGGGGAGCTGTTTTTT. It yields the protein CASSTHTSTGELFF.

The CDR3 DNA is TGTGCCAGCAGCGAGACTAGCGGGACTCGGGGTGAGCAGTTCTTC. Translation: CASSETSGTRGEQFF. The chain carries TRBV6-4 and TRBJ2-1; TRBD2 agrees at 11 bases. The CDR3 is 15 amino acids. CDR1 is MRHNA, CDR2 SNTAGT, per germline. V was clipped by 6 bases and J by 9 bases; unmatched bases: 10.

The chain recombines TRBV25-1 with TRBJ1-5; TRBD1 matches 8 bases. Germline CDR1 MGHDK, CDR2 SYGVNS. Unmatched junction bases numbered 6, after V lost 4 bases and J lost 7 bases. CDR3 length equals 14 residues. The CDR3 is CASSGQGAGQPQHF. CDR3 sequence (DNA): TGTGCCAGCAGTGGCCAGGGGGCAGGGCAGCCCCAGCATTTT.